This T cell receptor (beta chain) derives from a study of cytomegalovirus exposure and HLA in healthy donors. Study results and limitations: Confirmation was obtained in vitro that a few CMV-associated chains are specific for CMV antigens. The classifier reportedly diagnosed cytomegalovirus status with high specificity and sensitivity. The study had only CMV serostatus as immune exposure information.

A word on this clone: What it binds is unknown.

Primers included in the PCR were 60 Vbeta and 13 Jbeta primers. Sequencing was performed with immunoSEQ multiplex PCR; in TCRdb, only in-frame clones are kept and a portion is missing. The sample includes 85,000 to 100,000 clones, under 85% of them seen just once. J gave up 4 bases and V 3 bases, and 3 bases lay outside the gene matches. The CDR3 consists of 14 residues. In germline, CDR1 is LGHNA, CDR2 YNFKEQ. The sequencing sample was made of PBMCs. The V call is TRBV4-2, the J call TRBJ1-2; 9 nucleotides match TRBD1. This TCR came from a woman in her thirties or forties in good health and CMV-seropositive. The CDR3 loop is CASSQTTGGYGYTF. In DNA, the CDR3 is TGTGCCAGCAGCCAGACGACAGGGGGCTATGGCTACACCTTC.